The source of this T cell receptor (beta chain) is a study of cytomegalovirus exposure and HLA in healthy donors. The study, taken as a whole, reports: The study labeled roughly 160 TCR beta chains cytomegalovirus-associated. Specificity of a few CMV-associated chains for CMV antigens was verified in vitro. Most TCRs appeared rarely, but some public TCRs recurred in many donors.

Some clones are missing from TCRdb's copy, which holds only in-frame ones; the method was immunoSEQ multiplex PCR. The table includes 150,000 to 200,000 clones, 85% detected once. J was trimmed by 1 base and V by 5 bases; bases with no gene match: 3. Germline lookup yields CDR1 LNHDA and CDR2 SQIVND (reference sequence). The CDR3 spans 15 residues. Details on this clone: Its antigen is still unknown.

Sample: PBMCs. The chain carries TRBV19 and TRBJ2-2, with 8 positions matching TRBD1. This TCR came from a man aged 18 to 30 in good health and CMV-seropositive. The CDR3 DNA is TGTGCCAGTAGTCGACAGGGGAGGAACACCGGGGAGCTGTTTTTT. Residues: CASSRQGRNTGELFF.